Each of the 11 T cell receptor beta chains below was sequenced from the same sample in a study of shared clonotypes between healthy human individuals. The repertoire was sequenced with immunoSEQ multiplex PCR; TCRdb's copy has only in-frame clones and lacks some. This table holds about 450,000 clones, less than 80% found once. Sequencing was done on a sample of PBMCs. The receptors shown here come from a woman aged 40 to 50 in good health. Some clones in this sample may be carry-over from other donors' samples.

In nucleotides, the CDR3 is TGTGCCAGCAGTGAATTCAGCTTAGCCAAAAACATTCAGTACTTC. Translating it yields CASSEFSLAKNIQYF. The gene calls are TRBV6-1 and TRBJ2-4, with D unclear. Between the trimmed V and J ends, which lost 2 bases and 0 bases, there was a span of 8 bases. This CDR3 is 15 amino acids long. Germline V gives CDR1 MNHNS, CDR2 SASEGT.

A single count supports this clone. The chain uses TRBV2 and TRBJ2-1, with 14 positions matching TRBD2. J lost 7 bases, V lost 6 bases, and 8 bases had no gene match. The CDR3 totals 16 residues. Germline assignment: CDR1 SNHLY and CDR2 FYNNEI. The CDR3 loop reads CASRPGTSGSRNEQFF. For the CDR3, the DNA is TGTGCCAGCAGGCCCGGGACTAGCGGGAGTAGGAATGAGCAGTTCTTC.

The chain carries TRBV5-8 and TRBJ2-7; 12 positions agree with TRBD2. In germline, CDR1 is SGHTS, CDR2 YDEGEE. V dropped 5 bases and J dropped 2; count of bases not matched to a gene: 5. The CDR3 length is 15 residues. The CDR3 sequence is CASSGTSGFTYEQYF. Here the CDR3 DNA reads TGTGCCAGCAGTGGGACTAGCGGGTTTACCTACGAGCAGTACTTC. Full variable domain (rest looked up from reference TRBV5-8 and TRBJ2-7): EAGVTQSPTHLIKTRGQQATLRCSPISGHTSVYWYQQALGLGLQFLLWYDEGEERNRGNFPPRFSGRQFPNYSSELNVNALELEDSALYLCASSGTSGFTYEQYFGPGTRLTVT.

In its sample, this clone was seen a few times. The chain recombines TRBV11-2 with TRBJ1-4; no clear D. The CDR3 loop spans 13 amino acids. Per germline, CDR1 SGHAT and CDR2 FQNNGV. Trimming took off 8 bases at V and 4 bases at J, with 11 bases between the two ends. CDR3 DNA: TGTGCCAGCGTGCCCCTCGATAATGAAAAACTGTTTTTT. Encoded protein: CASVPLDNEKLFF. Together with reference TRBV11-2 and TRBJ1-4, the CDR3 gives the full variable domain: EAGVAQSPRYKIIEKRQSVAFWCNPISGHATLYWYQQILGQGPKLLIQFQNNGVVDDSQLPKDRFSAERLKGVDSTLKIQPAKLEDSAVYLCASVPLDNEKLFFGSGTQLSVL.

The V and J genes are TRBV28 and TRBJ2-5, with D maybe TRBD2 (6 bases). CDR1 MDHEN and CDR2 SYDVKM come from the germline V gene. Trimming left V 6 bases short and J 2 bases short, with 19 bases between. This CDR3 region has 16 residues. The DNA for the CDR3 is TGTGCCAGCAGAGGGCCGCTAGCGCGGTCTCAAGAGACCCAGTACTTC. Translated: CASRGPLARSQETQYF.

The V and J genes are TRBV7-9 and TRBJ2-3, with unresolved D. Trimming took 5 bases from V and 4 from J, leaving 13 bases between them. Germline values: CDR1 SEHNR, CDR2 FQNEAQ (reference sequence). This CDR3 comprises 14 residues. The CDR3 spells CASSHPGGSDTQYF. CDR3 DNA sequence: TGTGCCAGCAGCCATCCCGGCGGCTCAGATACGCAGTATTTT. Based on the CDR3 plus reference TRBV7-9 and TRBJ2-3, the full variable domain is DTGVSQNPRHKITKRGQNVTFRCDPISEHNRLYWYRQTLGQGPEFLTYFQNEAQLEKSRLLSDRFSAERPKGSFSTLEIQRTEQGDSAMYLCASSHPGGSDTQYFGPGTRLTVL.

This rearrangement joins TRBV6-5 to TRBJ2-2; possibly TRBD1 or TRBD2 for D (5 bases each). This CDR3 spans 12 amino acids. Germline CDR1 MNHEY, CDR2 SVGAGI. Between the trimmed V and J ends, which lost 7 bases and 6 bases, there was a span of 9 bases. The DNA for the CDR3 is TGTGCCAGCACTAGGGGAGCCGGGGAGCTGTTTTTT. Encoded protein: CASTRGAGELFF.

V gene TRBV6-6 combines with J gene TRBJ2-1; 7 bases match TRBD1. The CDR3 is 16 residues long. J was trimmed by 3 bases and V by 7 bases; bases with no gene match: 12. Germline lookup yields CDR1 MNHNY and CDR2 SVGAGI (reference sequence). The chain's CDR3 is CASIPPGQVGYNEQFF. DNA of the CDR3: TGTGCCAGCATCCCGCCCGGACAGGTGGGCTACAATGAGCAGTTCTTC.

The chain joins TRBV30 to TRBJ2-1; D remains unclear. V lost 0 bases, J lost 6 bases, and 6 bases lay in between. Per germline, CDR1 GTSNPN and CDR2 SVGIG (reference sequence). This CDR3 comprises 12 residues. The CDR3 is CAWSVYGNEQFF. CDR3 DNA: TGTGCCTGGAGTGTATATGGCAATGAGCAGTTCTTC.

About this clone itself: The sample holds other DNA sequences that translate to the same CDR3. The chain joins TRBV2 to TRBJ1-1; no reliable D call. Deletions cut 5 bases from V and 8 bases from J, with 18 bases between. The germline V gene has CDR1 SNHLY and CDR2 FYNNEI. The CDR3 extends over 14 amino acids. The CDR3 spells CASSKETGSREAFF. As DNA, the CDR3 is TGTGCCAGCAGTAAGGAAACGGGGAGTAGGGAAGCTTTCTTT.

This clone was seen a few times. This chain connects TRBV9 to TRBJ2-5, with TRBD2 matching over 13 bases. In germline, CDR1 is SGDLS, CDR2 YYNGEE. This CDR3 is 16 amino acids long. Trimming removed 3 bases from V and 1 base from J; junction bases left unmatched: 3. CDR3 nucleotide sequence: TGTGCCAGCAGCGCCCGGACTAGCGGGGGCCAAGAGACCCAGTACTTC. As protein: CASSARTSGGQETQYF.